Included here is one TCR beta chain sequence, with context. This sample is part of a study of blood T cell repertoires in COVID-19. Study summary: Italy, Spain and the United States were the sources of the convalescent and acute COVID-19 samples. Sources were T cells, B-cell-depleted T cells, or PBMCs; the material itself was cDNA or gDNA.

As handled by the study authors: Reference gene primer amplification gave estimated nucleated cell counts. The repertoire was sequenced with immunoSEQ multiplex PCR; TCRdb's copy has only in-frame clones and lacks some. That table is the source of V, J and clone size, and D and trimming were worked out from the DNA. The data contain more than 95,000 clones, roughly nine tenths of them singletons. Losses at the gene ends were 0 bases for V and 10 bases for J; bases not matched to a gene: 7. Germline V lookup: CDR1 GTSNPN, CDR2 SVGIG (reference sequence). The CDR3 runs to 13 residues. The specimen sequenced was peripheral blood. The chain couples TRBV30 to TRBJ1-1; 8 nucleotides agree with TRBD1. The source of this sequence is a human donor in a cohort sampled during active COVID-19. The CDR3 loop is CAWSVEGGQGAFF. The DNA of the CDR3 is TGTGCCTGGAGTGTAGAGGGCGGACAGGGAGCTTTCTTT.